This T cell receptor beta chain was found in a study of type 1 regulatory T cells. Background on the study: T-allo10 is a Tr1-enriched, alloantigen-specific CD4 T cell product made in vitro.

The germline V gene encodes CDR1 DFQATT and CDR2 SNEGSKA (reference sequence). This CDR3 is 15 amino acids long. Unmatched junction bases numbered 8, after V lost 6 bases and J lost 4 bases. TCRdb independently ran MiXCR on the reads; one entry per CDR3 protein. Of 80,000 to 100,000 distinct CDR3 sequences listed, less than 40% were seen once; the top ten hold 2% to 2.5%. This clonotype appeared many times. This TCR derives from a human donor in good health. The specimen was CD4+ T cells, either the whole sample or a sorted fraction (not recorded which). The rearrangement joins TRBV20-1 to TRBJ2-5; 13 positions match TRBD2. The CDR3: CSALTSGRHAETQYF. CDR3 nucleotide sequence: TGCAGTGCGTTGACTAGCGGGAGGCACGCAGAGACCCAGTACTTC.